This TCR beta chain emerged from a study of immune heterogeneity within non-small cell lung tumors. Study findings and constraints: Across individual patients, the high-frequency T-cell receptor beta clonotypes were largely distinct. Multiple tumor sites within a patient showed recurrence of identical dominant CDR3 beta clonotypes; site-unique high-frequency clones were present as well. For local T-cell clonality, the correlation with local tumor mutational burden was moderate but significant (R about 0.34).

The template consisted of bulk tumor genomic DNA, with roughly 0.65 ug used per sample. Biopsies, several per primary tumor and spaced far apart, were collected during surgery. Curative surgery was undertaken by patients, who had untreated, newly diagnosed non-small cell lung cancer. In a multiplex PCR, 32 V and 13 J primers amplified TCR beta CDR3. MiXCR, applied by TCRdb to the multiplex PCR reads, yields one record per CDR3 protein. The table has about 9,600 distinct CDR3 sequences, 26% seen once; the top ten hold about a quarter. This clonotype showed up many times. Its antigen is undetermined. The CDR3 loop spans 14 amino acids. V shed 5 bases and J shed 1 base, with 9 bases lying between them. CDR1 and CDR2 (germline): SGHVS, FQNEAQ.

The sequence came from a woman aged 50 to 60 with non-small cell lung cancer. Source material: lung tumor tissue. The V and J genes are TRBV7-8 and TRBJ1-5; TRBD1 might be the D (5 bases). CDR3 nucleotides: TGTGCCAGCAGCCTTAGACAGAGCAATCAGCCCCAGCATTTT. The encoded protein is CASSLRQSNQPQHF.